The text below deals with one T cell receptor (beta chain). What it binds is not known. This sample is part of a study of CD8+ T cells in alopecia areata. TCR sequencing used cDNA made by reverse transcription of extracted RNA. The table came from immunoSEQ multiplex PCR; TCRdb's copy has only in-frame clones and leaves some out. In the table there are fewer than 250,000 clones, 55% to 70% of which are singletons. The treatment denotes: oral pan-JAK inhibitor, 5-10 mg twice daily. Obtained from alopecia areata patients were lesional scalp punch biopsies along with peripheral blood. Study outcomes and limitations: When scalp samples are sequenced, resident alphabeta T cells of normal skin are also captured. Normal scalp had lower clonality than lesional scalp, with alopecia totalis/universalis lesions showing this most strongly.

Germline-derived CDR1 and CDR2 are ENHRY and SYGVKD. This CDR3 comprises 18 residues. Trimming at V came to 2 bases and at J to 9 bases, leaving 14 bases not matched to a gene. The receptor comes from a human donor with alopecia areata. This specimen consisted of CD4+ T cells sorted from blood, obtained at week 4, from a patient treated with tofacitinib. V is TRBV10-3 and J is TRBJ2-4, with 12 positions matching TRBD1. The CDR3 loop reads CAISEPGTGGANWGIQYF. As DNA, the CDR3 is TGTGCCATCAGTGAGCCGGGGACAGGGGGCGCAAATTGGGGCATTCAGTACTTC.